This TCR beta chain derives from a study of regulatory T cells in long-lasting Graves disease. Building of the TCR beta libraries involved iRepertoire HTBI primers and Arm-PCR of CDR3 regions. TCRdb reprocessed the multiplex PCR reads via MiXCR and lists one record per CDR3 protein. The profile shows some 220,000 distinct CDR3 sequences, less than 20% of them singletons. Described time point: newly diagnosed GD, antithyroid drugs for less than 3 months. From PBMCs, RNA was extracted and then used to make the TCR library. Trimming stripped 5 bases from V and 3 bases from J, with 14 bases between. The CDR3 is 14 residues long. Germline V gene lookup returns CDR1 SGHNT and CDR2 YYREEE (reference sequence). These data were also reused for a study on T cells in Graves' hyperthyroidism and ophthalmopathy.

This material consisted of peripheral blood mononuclear cells (PBMCs), taken at new diagnosis, from a patient treated with antithyroid drugs. The TCR sequence derives from a woman aged 30 to 39 with Graves disease. This chain joins TRBV5-4 and TRBJ1-2; D may be TRBD1 (5 bases). In DNA, the CDR3 is TGTGCCAGCAGTATGACAGACGCCCACTATGGCTACACCTTC. Encoded protein: CASSMTDAHYGYTF.